This T cell receptor beta chain is from a study of long-term antiretroviral therapy in people with HIV. Study-level points and caveats: The ART regimens used between 2004 and 2017 may be less effective than current ones.

At the survey level, the v3.0 immunoSEQ assay was run. Sequencing was performed with immunoSEQ multiplex PCR; in TCRdb, only in-frame clones are kept and a portion is missing. The sample lists around 35,000 clones; about 96% were seen once. In the case of this clone: The antigen remains undetermined.

CDR3 length: 14 residues. Trimming at V came to 5 bases and at J to 5 bases, leaving 7 bases not matched to a gene. Germline assignment: CDR1 SGHVS and CDR2 FQNEAQ. Everyone in the study who had HIV was treated in the United States. The material sequenced was unsorted PBMCs, taken 6.5 to 6.6 years after starting antiretroviral therapy. The receptor was isolated from a man aged 30 to 39 with HIV. This chain links TRBV7-8 with TRBJ2-5; 8 nucleotides match TRBD2. For the CDR3, the DNA is TGTGCCAGCAGCCAAGGGACTAGAGTCGAGACCCAGTACTTC. Translated, it gives CASSQGTRVETQYF.